The clone carrying this T cell receptor beta chain has only a few counts. These data originate in a study of blood T cell repertoires in COVID-19. Study at large: The United States, Italy and Spain supplied acute and convalescent COVID-19 samples. From T cells, B-cell-depleted T cells, or PBMCs came the material, which was cDNA or gDNA.

The V gene lost 4 bases and the J gene lost 2 bases, with 8 bases spanning the gap. CDR1 LNHDA and CDR2 SQIVND come from the germline V gene (reference sequence). This CDR3 has 13 amino acids. Authors' data handling: Researchers report that nucleated cell counts were estimated from reference gene primer amplification. Profiled with immunoSEQ multiplex PCR; TCRdb holds only in-frame clones, not every one. The V and J calls and clone size come from that table; D and trimming were worked out from the DNA. The sample lists over 150,000 clones, around three quarters occurring once. Source material: peripheral blood. The receptor was isolated from an elderly man with acute or convalescent COVID-19. The chain carries TRBV19 and TRBJ1-2; D gene uncertain. The CDR3: CASSRRPNYGYTF. Written as DNA, the CDR3 is TGTGCCAGTAGTAGGCGGCCCAACTATGGCTACACCTTC.